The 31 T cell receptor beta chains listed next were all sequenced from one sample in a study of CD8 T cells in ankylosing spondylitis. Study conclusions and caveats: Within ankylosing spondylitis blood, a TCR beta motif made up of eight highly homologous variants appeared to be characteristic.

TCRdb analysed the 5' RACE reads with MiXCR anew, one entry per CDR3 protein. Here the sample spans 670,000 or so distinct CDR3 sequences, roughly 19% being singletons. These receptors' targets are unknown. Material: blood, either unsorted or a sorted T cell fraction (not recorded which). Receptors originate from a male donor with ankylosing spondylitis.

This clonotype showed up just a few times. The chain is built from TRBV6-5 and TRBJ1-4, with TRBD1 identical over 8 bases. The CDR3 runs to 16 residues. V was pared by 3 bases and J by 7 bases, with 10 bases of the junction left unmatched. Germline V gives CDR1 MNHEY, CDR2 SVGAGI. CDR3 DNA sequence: TGTGCCAGCAGTTATTGGGAACAGGGGGGGCTTGAAAAACTGTTTTTT. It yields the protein CASSYWEQGGLEKLFF.

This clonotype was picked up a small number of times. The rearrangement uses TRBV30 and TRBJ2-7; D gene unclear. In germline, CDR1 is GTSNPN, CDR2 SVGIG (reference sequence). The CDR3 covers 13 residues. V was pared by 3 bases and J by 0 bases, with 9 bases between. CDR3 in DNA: TGTGCCTGGAGCCTTACACCCTCCTACGAGCAGTACTTC. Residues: CAWSLTPSYEQYF.

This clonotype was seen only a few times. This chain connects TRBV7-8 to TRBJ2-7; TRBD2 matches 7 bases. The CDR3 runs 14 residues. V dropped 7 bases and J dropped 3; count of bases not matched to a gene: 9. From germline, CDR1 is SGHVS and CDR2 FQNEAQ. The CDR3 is CASTTGGENYEQYF. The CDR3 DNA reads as TGTGCCAGCACCACGGGAGGAGAGAACTACGAGCAGTACTTC.

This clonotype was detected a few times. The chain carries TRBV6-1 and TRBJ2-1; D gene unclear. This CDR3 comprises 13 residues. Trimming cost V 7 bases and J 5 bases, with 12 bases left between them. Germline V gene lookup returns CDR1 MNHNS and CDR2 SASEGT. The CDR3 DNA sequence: TGTGCCAGCACCGACGGACCTAACAATGAGCAGTTCTTC. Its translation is CASTDGPNNEQFF.

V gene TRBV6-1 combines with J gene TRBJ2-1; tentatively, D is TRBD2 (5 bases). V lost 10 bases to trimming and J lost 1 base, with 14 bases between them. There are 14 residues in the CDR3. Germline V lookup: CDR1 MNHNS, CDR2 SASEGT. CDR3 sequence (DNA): TGTGCCACGGAGGCGGGCGAATCCTACAATGAGCAGTTCTTC. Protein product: CATEAGESYNEQFF.

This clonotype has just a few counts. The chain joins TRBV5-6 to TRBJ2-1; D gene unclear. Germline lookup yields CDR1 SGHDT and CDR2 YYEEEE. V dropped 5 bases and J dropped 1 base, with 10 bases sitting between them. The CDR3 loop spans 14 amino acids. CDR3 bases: TGTGCCAGCAGGTACAGTTCGTCCTACAATGAGCAGTTCTTC. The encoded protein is CASRYSSSYNEQFF.

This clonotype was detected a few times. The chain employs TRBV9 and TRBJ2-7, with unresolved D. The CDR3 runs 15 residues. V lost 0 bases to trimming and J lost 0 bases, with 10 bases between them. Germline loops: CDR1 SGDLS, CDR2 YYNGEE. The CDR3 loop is CASSVESTFSYEQYF. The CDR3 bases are TGTGCCAGCAGCGTAGAGTCGACATTCTCCTACGAGCAGTACTTC.

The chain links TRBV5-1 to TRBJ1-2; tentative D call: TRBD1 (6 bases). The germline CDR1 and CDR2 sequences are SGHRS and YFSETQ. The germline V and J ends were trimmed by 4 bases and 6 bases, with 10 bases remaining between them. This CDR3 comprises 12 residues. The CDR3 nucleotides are TGCGCCAGCAGCACGACAGGAAATGGCTACACCTTC. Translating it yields CASSTTGNGYTF.

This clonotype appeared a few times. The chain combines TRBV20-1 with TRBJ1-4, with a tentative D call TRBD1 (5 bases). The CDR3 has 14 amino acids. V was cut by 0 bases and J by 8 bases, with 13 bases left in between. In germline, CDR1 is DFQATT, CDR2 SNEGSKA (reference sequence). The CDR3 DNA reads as TGCAGTGCTAGAGACCCTCGGGGGGACGAAAAACTGTTTTTT. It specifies CSARDPRGDEKLFF.

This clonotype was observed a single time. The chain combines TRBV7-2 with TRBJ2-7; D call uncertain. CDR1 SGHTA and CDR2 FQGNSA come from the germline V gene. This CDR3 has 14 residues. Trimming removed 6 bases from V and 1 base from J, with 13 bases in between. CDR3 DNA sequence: TGTGCCAGCAGAGAAGGGCACGGTTCCTACGAGCAGTACTTC. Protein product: CASREGHGSYEQYF.

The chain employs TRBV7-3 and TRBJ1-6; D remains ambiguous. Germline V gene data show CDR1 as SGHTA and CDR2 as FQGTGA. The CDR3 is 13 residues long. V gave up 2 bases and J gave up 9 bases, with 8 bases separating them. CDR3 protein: CASSLEAGSPLHF. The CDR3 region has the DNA TGTGCCAGCAGCTTAGAAGCGGGTTCACCCCTCCACTTT.

Written as DNA, the CDR3 is TGTGCCAGCAGCTCGGACAGAACCTACAATGAGCAGTTCTTC. It encodes CASSSDRTYNEQFF. V and J are TRBV7-9 and TRBJ2-1; a possible D gene is TRBD1 (6 bases). Germline CDR1 SEHNR, CDR2 FQNEAQ (reference sequence). V gave up 4 bases and J gave up 2 bases, with 9 bases separating them. The CDR3 totals 14 residues. Supplemented by reference TRBV7-9 and TRBJ2-1, the full variable domain reads DTGVSQNPRHKITKRGQNVTFRCDPISEHNRLYWYRQTLGQGPEFLTYFQNEAQLEKSRLLSDRFSAERPKGSFSTLEIQRTEQGDSAMYLCASSSDRTYNEQFFGPGTRLTVL.

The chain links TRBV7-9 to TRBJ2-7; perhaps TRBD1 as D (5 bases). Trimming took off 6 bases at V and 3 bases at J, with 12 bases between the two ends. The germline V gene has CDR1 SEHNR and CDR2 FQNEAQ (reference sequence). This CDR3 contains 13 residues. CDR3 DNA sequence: TGTGCCAGCAGTTCGGACACAGGCTACGAGCAGTACTTC. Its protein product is CASSSDTGYEQYF. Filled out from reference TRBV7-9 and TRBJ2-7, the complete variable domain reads DTGVSQNPRHKITKRGQNVTFRCDPISEHNRLYWYRQTLGQGPEFLTYFQNEAQLEKSRLLSDRFSAERPKGSFSTLEIQRTEQGDSAMYLCASSSDTGYEQYFGPGTRLTVT.

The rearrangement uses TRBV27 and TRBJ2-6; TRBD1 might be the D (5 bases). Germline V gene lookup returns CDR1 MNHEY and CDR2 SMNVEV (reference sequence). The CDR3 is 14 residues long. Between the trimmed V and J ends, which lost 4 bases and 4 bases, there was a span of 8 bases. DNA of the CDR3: TGTGCCAGCAGTTGGGGCTCGGGGGCCAACGTCCTGACTTTC. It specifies CASSWGSGANVLTF.

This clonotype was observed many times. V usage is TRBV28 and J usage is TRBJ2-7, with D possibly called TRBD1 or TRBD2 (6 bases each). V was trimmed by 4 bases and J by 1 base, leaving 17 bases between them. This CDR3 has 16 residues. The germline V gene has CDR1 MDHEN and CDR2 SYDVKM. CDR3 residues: CASSSLRGARSYEQYF. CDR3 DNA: TGTGCCAGCAGTTCCCTTAGGGGGGCACGATCCTACGAGCAGTACTTC.

CDR3 amino acids: CAAGTQGGNQPQHF. As DNA, the CDR3 is TGTGCCGCGGGCACACAGGGAGGTAATCAGCCCCAGCATTTT. V usage is TRBV6-2 or TRBV6-3 and J usage is TRBJ1-5, with D perhaps TRBD1 (6 bases). The CDR3 has 14 amino acids. Germline-derived CDR1 and CDR2 are MNHEY and SVGEGT. V dropped 11 bases and J dropped 4 bases, with 18 bases sitting between them.

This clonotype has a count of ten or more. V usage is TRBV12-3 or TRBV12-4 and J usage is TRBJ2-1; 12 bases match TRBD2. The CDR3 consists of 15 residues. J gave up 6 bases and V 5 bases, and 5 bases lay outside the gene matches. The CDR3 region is CASSETSGGLNEQFF. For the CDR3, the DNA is TGTGCCAGCAGTGAGACTAGCGGGGGTCTCAATGAGCAGTTCTTC.

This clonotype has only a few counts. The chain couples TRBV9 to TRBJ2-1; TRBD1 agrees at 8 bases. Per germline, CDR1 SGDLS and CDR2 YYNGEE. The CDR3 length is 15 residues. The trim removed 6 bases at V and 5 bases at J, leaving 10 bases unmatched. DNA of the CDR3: TGTGCCAGCAACAGGGGGTGGGGATCGGACAATGAGCAGTTCTTC. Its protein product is CASNRGWGSDNEQFF.

Here the CDR3 DNA reads TGTGCCTGGGCAAGACAGGGGCCTGGAAACACCATATATTTT. Translating gives CAWARQGPGNTIYF. The chain links TRBV30 to TRBJ1-3, with TRBD1 matching 8 bases. V was clipped by 5 bases and J by 2 bases; unmatched bases: 5. This CDR3 region has 14 residues. Germline lookup yields CDR1 GTSNPN and CDR2 SVGIG (reference sequence).

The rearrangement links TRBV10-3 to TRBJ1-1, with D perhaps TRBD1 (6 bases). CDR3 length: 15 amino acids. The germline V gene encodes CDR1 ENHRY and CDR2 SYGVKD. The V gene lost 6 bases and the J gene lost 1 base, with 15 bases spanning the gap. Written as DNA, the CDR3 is TGTGCCATCAGCTATGGCGGGACACCGAACACTGAAGCTTTCTTT. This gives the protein CAISYGGTPNTEAFF.

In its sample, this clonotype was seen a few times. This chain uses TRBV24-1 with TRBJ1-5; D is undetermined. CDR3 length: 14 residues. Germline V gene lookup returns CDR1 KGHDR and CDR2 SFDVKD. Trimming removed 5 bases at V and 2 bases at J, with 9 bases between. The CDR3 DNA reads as TGTGCCACCAGTGGAAGCCTGGGCAATCAGCCCCAGCATTTT. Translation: CATSGSLGNQPQHF.

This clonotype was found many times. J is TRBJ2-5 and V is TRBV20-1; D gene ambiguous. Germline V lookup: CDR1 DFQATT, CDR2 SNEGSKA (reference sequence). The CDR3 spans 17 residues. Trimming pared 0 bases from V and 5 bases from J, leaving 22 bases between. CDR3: CSAREATRSFPRETQYF. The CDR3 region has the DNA TGCAGTGCTAGAGAGGCGACCCGGAGCTTTCCCAGGGAGACCCAGTACTTC.

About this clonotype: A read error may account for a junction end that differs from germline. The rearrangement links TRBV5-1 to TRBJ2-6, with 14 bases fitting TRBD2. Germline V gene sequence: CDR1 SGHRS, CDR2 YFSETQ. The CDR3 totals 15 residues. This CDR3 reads CASRPGLAGDNALTF. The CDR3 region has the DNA TGCGCCAGCCGACCGGGACTAGCGGGGGACAACGCCCTGACTTTC.

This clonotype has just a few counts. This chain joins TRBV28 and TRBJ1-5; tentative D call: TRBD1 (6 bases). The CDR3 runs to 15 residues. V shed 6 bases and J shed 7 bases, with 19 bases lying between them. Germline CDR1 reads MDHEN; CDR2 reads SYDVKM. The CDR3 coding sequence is TGTGCCAGCAGCCCCTTATGGGGGGCAGGCCAGCCCCAGCATTTT. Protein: CASSPLWGAGQPQHF.

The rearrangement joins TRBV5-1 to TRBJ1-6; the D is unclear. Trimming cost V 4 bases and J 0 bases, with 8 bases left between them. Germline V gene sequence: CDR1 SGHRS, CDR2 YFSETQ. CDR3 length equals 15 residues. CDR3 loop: CASSRTSSYNSPLHF. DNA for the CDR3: TGCGCCAGCAGCCGCACGAGCTCCTATAATTCACCCCTCCACTTT.

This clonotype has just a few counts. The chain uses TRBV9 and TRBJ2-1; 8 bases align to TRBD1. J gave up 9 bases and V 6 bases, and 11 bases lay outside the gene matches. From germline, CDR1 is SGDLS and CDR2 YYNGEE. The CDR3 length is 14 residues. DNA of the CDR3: TGTGCCAGCACCCAGGGCCAGGGGGCGACTGAGCAGTTCTTC. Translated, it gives CASTQGQGATEQFF. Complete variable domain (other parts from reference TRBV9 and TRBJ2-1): DSGVTQTPKHLITATGQRVTLRCSPRSGDLSVYWYQQSLDQGLQFLIQYYNGEERAKGNILERFSAQQFPDLHSELNLSSLELGDSALYFCASTQGQGATEQFFGPGTRLTVL.

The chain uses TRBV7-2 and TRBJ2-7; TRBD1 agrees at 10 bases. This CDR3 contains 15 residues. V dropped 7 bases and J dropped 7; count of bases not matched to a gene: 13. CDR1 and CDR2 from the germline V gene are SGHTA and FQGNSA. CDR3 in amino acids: CASNHRQGAPGEQYF. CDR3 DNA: TGTGCCAGCAACCACCGACAGGGGGCGCCGGGGGAGCAGTACTTC.

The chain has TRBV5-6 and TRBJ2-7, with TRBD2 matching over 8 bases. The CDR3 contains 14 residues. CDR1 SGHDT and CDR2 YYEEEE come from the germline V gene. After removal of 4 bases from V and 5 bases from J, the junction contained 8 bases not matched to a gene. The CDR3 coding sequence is TGTGCCAGCAGCCGTCGGGGGGGGAAGGACGAGCAGTACTTC. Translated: CASSRRGGKDEQYF.

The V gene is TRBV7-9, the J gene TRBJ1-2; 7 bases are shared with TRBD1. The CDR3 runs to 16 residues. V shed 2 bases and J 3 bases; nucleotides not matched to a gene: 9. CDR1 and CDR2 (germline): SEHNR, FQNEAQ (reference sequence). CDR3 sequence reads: CASSLMDRKGDYGYTF. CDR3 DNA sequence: TGTGCCAGCAGCTTAATGGACAGGAAGGGTGACTATGGCTACACCTTC.

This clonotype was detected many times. DNA for the CDR3: TGTGCCAGCAGCCCTAGAAAAGAGACCCAGTACTTC. Amino acids: CASSPRKETQYF. The chain links TRBV12-3 or TRBV12-4 to TRBJ2-5; no reliable D call. The germline V and J ends were trimmed by 6 bases and 3 bases, with 8 bases remaining between them. The CDR3 runs to 12 residues.

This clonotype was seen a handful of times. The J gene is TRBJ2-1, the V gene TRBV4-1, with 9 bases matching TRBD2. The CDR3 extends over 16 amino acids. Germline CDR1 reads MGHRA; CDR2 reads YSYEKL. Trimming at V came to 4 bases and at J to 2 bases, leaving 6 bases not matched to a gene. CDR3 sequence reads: CASSREIAGAYNEQFF. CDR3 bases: TGCGCCAGCAGCCGCGAAATAGCGGGAGCCTACAATGAGCAGTTCTTC.